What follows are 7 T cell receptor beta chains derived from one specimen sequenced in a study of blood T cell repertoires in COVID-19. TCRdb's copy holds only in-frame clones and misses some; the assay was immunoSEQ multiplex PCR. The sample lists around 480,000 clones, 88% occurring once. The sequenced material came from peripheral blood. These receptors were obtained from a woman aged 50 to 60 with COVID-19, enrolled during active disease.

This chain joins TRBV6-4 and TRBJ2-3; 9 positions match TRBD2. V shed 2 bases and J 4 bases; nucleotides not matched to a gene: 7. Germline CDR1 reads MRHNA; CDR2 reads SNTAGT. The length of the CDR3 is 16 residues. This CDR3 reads CASSDGRGGYADTQYF. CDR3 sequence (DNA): TGTGCCAGCAGTGACGGGCGGGGGGGCTACGCAGATACGCAGTATTTT.

The CDR3 DNA follows: TGTGCCAGCAGTTCAGGACAGGGGGCAAACTATGGCTACACCTTC. As protein: CASSSGQGANYGYTF. The chain couples TRBV6-5 to TRBJ1-2; the match to TRBD1 covers 11 bases. This CDR3 is built from 15 residues. Germline CDR1 and CDR2: MNHEY and SVGAGI. The V and J ends lost 4 bases and 2 bases, in that order; junction bases with no gene match: 3.

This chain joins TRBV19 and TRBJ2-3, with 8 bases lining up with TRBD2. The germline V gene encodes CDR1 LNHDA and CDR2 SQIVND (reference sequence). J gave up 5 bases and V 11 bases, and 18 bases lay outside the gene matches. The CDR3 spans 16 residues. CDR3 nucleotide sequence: TGTGCCTGCTGCCCTAGCGGGCGGTCATGTCAAGATACGCAGTATTTT. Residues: CACCPSGRSCQDTQYF.

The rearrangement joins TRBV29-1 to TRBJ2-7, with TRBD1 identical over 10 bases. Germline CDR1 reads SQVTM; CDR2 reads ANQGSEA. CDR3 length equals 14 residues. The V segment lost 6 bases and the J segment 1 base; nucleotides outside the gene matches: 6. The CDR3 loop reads CSVVPGQGSYEQYF. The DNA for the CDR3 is TGCAGCGTGGTTCCGGGACAGGGGTCCTACGAGCAGTACTTC.

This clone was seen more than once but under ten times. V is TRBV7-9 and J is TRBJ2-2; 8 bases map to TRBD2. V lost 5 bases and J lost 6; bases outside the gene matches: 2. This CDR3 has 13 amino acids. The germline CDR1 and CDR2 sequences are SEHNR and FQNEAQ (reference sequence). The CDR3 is CASSDSGAGELFF. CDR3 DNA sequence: TGTGCCAGCAGCGATAGCGGGGCCGGGGAGCTGTTTTTT.

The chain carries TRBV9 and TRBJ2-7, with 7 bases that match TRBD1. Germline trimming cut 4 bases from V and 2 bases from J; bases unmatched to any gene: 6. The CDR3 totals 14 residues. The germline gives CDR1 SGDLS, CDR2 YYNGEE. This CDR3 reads CASSPGQRTYEQYF. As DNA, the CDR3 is TGTGCCAGCAGCCCGGGACAGCGGACCTACGAGCAGTACTTC. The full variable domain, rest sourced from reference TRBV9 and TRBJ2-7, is DSGVTQTPKHLITATGQRVTLRCSPRSGDLSVYWYQQSLDQGLQFLIQYYNGEERAKGNILERFSAQQFPDLHSELNLSSLELGDSALYFCASSPGQRTYEQYFGPGTRLTVT.

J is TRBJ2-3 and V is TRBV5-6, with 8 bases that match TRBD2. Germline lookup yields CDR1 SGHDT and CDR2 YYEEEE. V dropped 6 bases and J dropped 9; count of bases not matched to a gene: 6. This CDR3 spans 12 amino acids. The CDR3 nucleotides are TGTGCCAGCACCCTAAGGACTAGCACGCAGTATTTT. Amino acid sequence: CASTLRTSTQYF.